The rows below give T cell receptor beta chains drawn from one sample of a study of chemoradiotherapy in HPV16-positive cancers. Clones were sequenced by immunoSEQ multiplex PCR, and TCRdb holds only the in-frame ones, with some missing. This repertoire shows 12,000 or so clones, about 88% found once; its top ten account for 4.5% to 6.5%. The source was blood, collected from a patient who underwent chemoradiotherapy. These receptors were collected from a human donor with HPV-associated anogenital cancer. The CDR3 runs from the conserved cysteine through the conserved F or W. D genes are given only for firm matches. Part of the rows lack a size; the others show once, few, many or a class for expanded clones.

j_gene: TRBJ1-2; d_gene: -; abundance: -; v_gene: TRBV7-9; CDR3nt: TGTGCCAGCAGCTTAGCGGGGAAGTACTATGGCTACACCTTC; CDR3aa: CASSLAGKYYGYTF
j_gene: TRBJ1-2; d_gene: TRBD1; abundance: -; v_gene: TRBV28; CDR3nt: TGTGCCAGCAGCCCCTGGGGACAGGGAAGGGTAAACTATGGCTACACCTTC; CDR3aa: CASSPWGQGRVNYGYTF
j_gene: TRBJ2-7; d_gene: -; abundance: once; v_gene: TRBV14; CDR3nt: TGTGCCAGCTCCCACCAAGGGTTCGAGCAGTACTTC; CDR3aa: CASSHQGFEQYF
j_gene: TRBJ2-1; d_gene: -; abundance: -; v_gene: TRBV7-2; CDR3nt: TGTGCCAGCAGCTCTGACAGTTCCTACAATGAGCAGTTCTTC; CDR3aa: CASSSDSSYNEQFF
j_gene: TRBJ1-5; d_gene: TRBD1; abundance: few; v_gene: TRBV2; CDR3nt: TGTGCCAGCAGTGGACCACAGGGGCAGCCCCAGCATTTT; CDR3aa: CASSGPQGQPQHF
j_gene: TRBJ1-5; d_gene: -; abundance: few; v_gene: TRBV6-5; CDR3nt: TGTGCCAGCAGTGGGCAGCAAAATCAGCCCCAGCATTTT; CDR3aa: CASSGQQNQPQHF
j_gene: TRBJ1-3; d_gene: TRBD1; abundance: -; v_gene: TRBV7-6; CDR3nt: TGTGCCAGCAGTCCGGACAGGGGATTCCTCTCTGGAAACACCATATATTTT; CDR3aa: CASSPDRGFLSGNTIYF
j_gene: TRBJ1-1; d_gene: -; abundance: -; v_gene: TRBV1; CDR3nt: TGCACCAGCAGCCAAGGGGCTCCGGGACAGGGGGCTCGTGACACTGAAGCTTTCTTT; CDR3aa: CTSSQGAPGQGARDTEAFF
j_gene: TRBJ1-1; d_gene: TRBD1; abundance: -; v_gene: TRBV6-5; CDR3nt: TGTGCCAGTAGACAGGGCACTGAAGCTTTCTTT; CDR3aa: CASRQGTEAFF
j_gene: TRBJ2-1; d_gene: -; abundance: once; v_gene: TRBV9; CDR3nt: TGTGCCAGCAGCGTCGAAGGGGGATGGAATGAGCAGTTCTTC; CDR3aa: CASSVEGGWNEQFF
j_gene: TRBJ1-2; d_gene: TRBD1; abundance: -; v_gene: TRBV19; CDR3nt: TGTGCCAGTTCACCGACTTCAGGGGGCCTCCTCTATGGCTACACCTTC; CDR3aa: CASSPTSGGLLYGYTF
j_gene: TRBJ1-2; d_gene: TRBD1; abundance: once; v_gene: TRBV27; CDR3nt: TGTGCCAGCAGTCCCGCCACCCAGGGGGCGGGCGGCTACACCTTC; CDR3aa: CASSPATQGAGGYTF
j_gene: TRBJ1-6; d_gene: -; abundance: -; v_gene: TRBV5-1; CDR3nt: TGCGCCAGCAGCTCGGAGGGGTCCTATAATTCACCCCTCCACTTT; CDR3aa: CASSSEGSYNSPLHF
j_gene: TRBJ2-1; d_gene: TRBD1; abundance: -; v_gene: TRBV7-3; CDR3nt: TGTGCCAGCAGCTCCAGCCCCTCCGACAGGGCGAATGAGCAGTTCTTC; CDR3aa: CASSSSPSDRANEQFF
j_gene: TRBJ2-2; d_gene: TRBD2; abundance: -; v_gene: TRBV13; CDR3nt: TGTGCCAGCAGCCGTTCCGGGACTACGAACACCGGGGAGCTGTTTTTT; CDR3aa: CASSRSGTTNTGELFF
j_gene: TRBJ2-5; d_gene: TRBD1; abundance: -; v_gene: TRBV11-2; CDR3nt: TGTGCCAGCAGCTTTTTAGGGCGGACAGGGGTTGAGACCCAGTACTTC; CDR3aa: CASSFLGRTGVETQYF
j_gene: TRBJ2-2; d_gene: -; abundance: -; v_gene: TRBV11-1; CDR3nt: TGTGCCAGCAGGCAGGACATCGGGGAGCTGTTTTTT; CDR3aa: CASRQDIGELFF
j_gene: TRBJ1-4; d_gene: -; abundance: -; v_gene: TRBV25-1; CDR3nt: TGTGCCAGCAGTGAATCCTGGGGGGTCGAAAAACTGTTTTTT; CDR3aa: CASSESWGVEKLFF
j_gene: TRBJ2-1; d_gene: -; abundance: -; v_gene: TRBV4-1; CDR3nt: TGCGCCAGCAGCCCAGAAACCTACAATGAGCAGTTCTTC; CDR3aa: CASSPETYNEQFF
j_gene: TRBJ1-6; d_gene: TRBD1; abundance: -; v_gene: TRBV27; CDR3nt: TGTGCCAGTCACCAACAGGGGATTAATTCACCCCTCCACTTT; CDR3aa: CASHQQGINSPLHF
j_gene: TRBJ2-5; d_gene: TRBD2; abundance: -; v_gene: TRBV12-5; CDR3nt: TGTGCTAGTGGTTTGGTATTTTCGGGGGAGCGGGGGTCCCAAGAGACCCAGTACTTC; CDR3aa: CASGLVFSGERGSQETQYF
j_gene: TRBJ1-5; d_gene: -; abundance: -; v_gene: TRBV6-1; CDR3nt: TGTGCCAGCAGCATTAACAGGGACCAGCCCCAGCATTTT; CDR3aa: CASSINRDQPQHF
j_gene: TRBJ1-2; d_gene: TRBD1; abundance: -; v_gene: TRBV6-1; CDR3nt: TGTGCCAGCCGACCGACAGGGAGCTATGGCTACACCTTC; CDR3aa: CASRPTGSYGYTF
j_gene: TRBJ2-6; d_gene: -; abundance: -; v_gene: TRBV6-1; CDR3nt: TGTGCCAGCAGTGAATTAGGAATTGGATGGACCAGACCGTCTGGGGCCAACGTCCTGACTTTC; CDR3aa: CASSELGIGWTRPSGANVLTF
j_gene: TRBJ2-1; d_gene: -; abundance: -; v_gene: TRBV7-9; CDR3nt: TGTGCCAGCAGCTTAACCCTAGGATCCGAGCAGTTCTTC; CDR3aa: CASSLTLGSEQFF
j_gene: TRBJ2-7; d_gene: -; abundance: -; v_gene: TRBV4-2; CDR3nt: TGTGCCAGCAGCCAAGATAGGACATCAACCTACGAGCAGTACTTC; CDR3aa: CASSQDRTSTYEQYF
j_gene: TRBJ2-1; d_gene: -; abundance: -; v_gene: TRBV6-1; CDR3nt: TGTGCCAGCAGTGAAGTACCCCAGGGAGGATACAATGAGCAGTTCTTC; CDR3aa: CASSEVPQGGYNEQFF
j_gene: TRBJ2-2; d_gene: -; abundance: -; v_gene: TRBV9; CDR3nt: TGTGCCAGCAACAGCGACAGGGAGGACACCGGGGAGCTGTTTTTT; CDR3aa: CASNSDREDTGELFF
j_gene: TRBJ1-6; d_gene: -; abundance: -; v_gene: TRBV2; CDR3nt: TGTGCCAGCAGCGAGAGGGGCGGTTCAAATTCACCCCTCCACTTT; CDR3aa: CASSERGGSNSPLHF
j_gene: TRBJ1-6; d_gene: -; abundance: -; v_gene: TRBV14; CDR3nt: TGTGCCAGCAGCCACTTACAGGGTGTTAATTCACCCCTCCACTTT; CDR3aa: CASSHLQGVNSPLHF
j_gene: TRBJ1-1; d_gene: -; abundance: -; v_gene: TRBV6-1; CDR3nt: TGTGCCAGCAGTGACAGGGTAGGTGGCCACCAAGCTTTCTTT; CDR3aa: CASSDRVGGHQAFF
j_gene: TRBJ2-5; d_gene: TRBD2; abundance: -; v_gene: TRBV9; CDR3nt: TGTGCCAGCAGCCCCGGGACTACCGCCCAAGAGACCCAGTACTTC; CDR3aa: CASSPGTTAQETQYF
j_gene: TRBJ2-1; d_gene: TRBD2; abundance: -; v_gene: TRBV6-1; CDR3nt: TGTGCCAGCAGTGGGTGGACTAGCGGGGGGGTCGATGAGCAGTTCTTC; CDR3aa: CASSGWTSGGVDEQFF
j_gene: TRBJ1-2; d_gene: TRBD1; abundance: once; v_gene: TRBV7-2; CDR3nt: TGTGCCAGCAGCGGAACAGGGGGGATTGGTGGCTACACCTTC; CDR3aa: CASSGTGGIGGYTF
j_gene: TRBJ1-2; d_gene: -; abundance: -; v_gene: TRBV6-1; CDR3nt: TGTGCCAGCAGTGAAGTAGGCAGGAGCTATGGCTACACCTTC; CDR3aa: CASSEVGRSYGYTF
j_gene: TRBJ2-3; d_gene: -; abundance: -; v_gene: TRBV10-2; CDR3nt: TGCGCCAGCAGTGATTTAGGGGGGACGCAGTATTTT; CDR3aa: CASSDLGGTQYF
j_gene: TRBJ2-1; d_gene: TRBD1; abundance: -; v_gene: TRBV4-1; CDR3nt: TGCGCCAGCAGCCAAGAAGGGACAGGGTACAATGAGCAGTTCTTC; CDR3aa: CASSQEGTGYNEQFF
j_gene: TRBJ2-3; d_gene: -; abundance: -; v_gene: TRBV7-7; CDR3nt: TGTGCCAGCAGCTTAGAGGGATTTTCGACAGATACGCAGTATTTT; CDR3aa: CASSLEGFSTDTQYF
j_gene: TRBJ1-2; d_gene: TRBD1; abundance: -; v_gene: TRBV25-1; CDR3nt: TGTGCCAGCATCCTCAGGGGGGGGGCGCGCGGTGGCTACACCTTC; CDR3aa: CASILRGGARGGYTF
j_gene: TRBJ1-6; d_gene: -; abundance: few; v_gene: TRBV2; CDR3nt: TGTGCCAGCAGAGAACGGACACGTTCAAAGTCACCCCTCCACTTT; CDR3aa: CASRERTRSKSPLHF
j_gene: TRBJ1-2; d_gene: TRBD1; abundance: -; v_gene: TRBV4-1; CDR3nt: TGCGCCAGCAGCCAAGATGGGACAGGCGTTCTAGGCTATGGCTACACCTTC; CDR3aa: CASSQDGTGVLGYGYTF
j_gene: TRBJ1-2; d_gene: -; abundance: -; v_gene: TRBV29-1; CDR3nt: TGCAGCGTTGAAATCCGGCAGGGAGCTGGCTACACCTTC; CDR3aa: CSVEIRQGAGYTF
j_gene: TRBJ1-1; d_gene: -; abundance: -; v_gene: TRBV11-2; CDR3nt: TGTGCCAGCAGCTTAGATTTGGGGGCCACTGAAGCTTTCTTT; CDR3aa: CASSLDLGATEAFF
j_gene: TRBJ1-2; d_gene: TRBD1; abundance: -; v_gene: TRBV30; CDR3nt: TGTGCCTGGACCGGGACAGCGAACTATGGCTACACCTTC; CDR3aa: CAWTGTANYGYTF
j_gene: TRBJ2-7; d_gene: -; abundance: -; v_gene: TRBV29-1; CDR3nt: TGCAGCGTTGCGGACGGATCCTACGAGCAGTACTTC; CDR3aa: CSVADGSYEQYF
j_gene: TRBJ2-3; d_gene: -; abundance: -; v_gene: TRBV30; CDR3nt: TGTGCCTGGAGTCTCGGGGACACAGATACGCAGTATTTT; CDR3aa: CAWSLGDTDTQYF
j_gene: TRBJ1-2; d_gene: -; abundance: -; v_gene: TRBV19; CDR3nt: TGTGCCAGTAGGAGACAGGCGATAAACTATGGCTACACCTTC; CDR3aa: CASRRQAINYGYTF
j_gene: TRBJ2-5; d_gene: -; abundance: -; v_gene: TRBV6-1; CDR3nt: TGTGCCAGCAGTGAAGCATCCTACTACAGCATAAAAGAGACCCAGTACTTC; CDR3aa: CASSEASYYSIKETQYF